This is a list of T cell receptor beta chains from one sample in a study of blood T cell repertoires in COVID-19. TCRdb's copy holds only in-frame clones and misses some; the assay was immunoSEQ multiplex PCR. There are over 85,000 clones in the sample; approximately 86% occur only once, and roughly 8.1% lies in the top ten. Material: peripheral blood. Receptor source: a woman aged 65 to 85 with acute or convalescent COVID-19. Both conserved end residues are part of each CDR3. The D gene is left open where the match is weak. Expanded clones get a size class; other rows say once, few or many, or leave the size out.

j_gene: TRBJ1-2
v_gene: TRBV19
abundance: .
len: 14
d_gene: .
CDR3nt: TGTGCCAGTAGGAGACAGGCCGGGAATTATGGCTACACCTTC
CDR3aa: CASRRQAGNYGYTF

j_gene: TRBJ1-1
v_gene: TRBV18
abundance: .
len: 14
d_gene: TRBD1
CDR3nt: TGTGCCAGCTCAGGATCAGGGGGAAACACTGAAGCTTTCTTT
CDR3aa: CASSGSGGNTEAFF

j_gene: TRBJ1-1
v_gene: TRBV10-3
abundance: .
len: 14
d_gene: .
CDR3nt: TGTGCCATCAGCCCGACAGTTGGGAACACTGAAGCTTTCTTT
CDR3aa: CAISPTVGNTEAFF

j_gene: TRBJ2-2
v_gene: TRBV25-1
abundance: .
len: 12
d_gene: .
CDR3nt: TGTGCCAGCAGCTCGAACACCGGGGAGCTGTTTTTT
CDR3aa: CASSSNTGELFF

j_gene: TRBJ2-1
v_gene: TRBV7-9
abundance: .
len: 13
d_gene: .
CDR3nt: TGTGCCAGCAGCCCAGACTACTACAATGAGCAGTTCTTC
CDR3aa: CASSPDYYNEQFF

j_gene: TRBJ1-1
v_gene: TRBV30
abundance: .
len: 14
d_gene: .
CDR3nt: TGTGCTCTGGAGACCACAAACAGGGCCACTGAAGCTTTCTTT
CDR3aa: CALETTNRATEAFF

j_gene: TRBJ2-3
v_gene: TRBV10-3
abundance: .
len: 15
d_gene: TRBD1
CDR3nt: TGTGCCACCTTTAAGGGACAGGGGTCGACAGATACGCAGTATTTT
CDR3aa: CATFKGQGSTDTQYF

j_gene: TRBJ1-3
v_gene: TRBV6-5
abundance: once
len: 15
d_gene: TRBD1
CDR3nt: TGTGCCAGCAGTATAGGAGGACAGGGAGTTTACACCATATATTTT
CDR3aa: CASSIGGQGVYTIYF

j_gene: TRBJ2-2
v_gene: TRBV19
abundance: .
len: 16
d_gene: .
CDR3nt: TGTGCCAGTAGTAACACAGGGAGAAAGAACACCGGGGAGCTGTTTTTT
CDR3aa: CASSNTGRKNTGELFF

j_gene: TRBJ1-3
v_gene: TRBV30
abundance: .
len: 14
d_gene: .
CDR3nt: TGTGCCTGGAGCCCAGGGACACTTGGAAACACCATATATTTT
CDR3aa: CAWSPGTLGNTIYF

j_gene: TRBJ2-3
v_gene: TRBV3-1/TRBV3-2
abundance: .
len: 16
d_gene: TRBD2
CDR3nt: TGTGCCAGCAGCGGACTAGCGCTATGGGGCACAGATACGCAGTATTTT
CDR3aa: CASSGLALWGTDTQYF

j_gene: TRBJ1-3
v_gene: TRBV15
abundance: .
len: 17
d_gene: .
CDR3nt: TGTGCCACCAGCAGAGCTGACAGGCCCCTGAGGGGAAACACCATATATTTT
CDR3aa: CATSRADRPLRGNTIYF

j_gene: TRBJ1-2
v_gene: TRBV29-1
abundance: .
len: 14
d_gene: TRBD1
CDR3nt: TGCAGCGTTGCCCCAGGACAGGGCGCCTATGGCTACACCTTC
CDR3aa: CSVAPGQGAYGYTF

j_gene: TRBJ2-3
v_gene: TRBV15
abundance: once
len: 15
d_gene: TRBD2
CDR3nt: TGTGCCACCACCGGGACTACACTTAGCACAGATACGCAGTATTTT
CDR3aa: CATTGTTLSTDTQYF

j_gene: TRBJ2-7
v_gene: TRBV19
abundance: .
len: 13
d_gene: .
CDR3nt: TGTTCCCAACTAGAGGGGGGGTCCTACGAGCAGTACTTC
CDR3aa: CSQLEGGSYEQYF

j_gene: TRBJ2-3
v_gene: TRBV5-4
abundance: .
len: 15
d_gene: TRBD1
CDR3nt: TGTGCCAGCAGCTTACGGGACAGGGGGACAGATACGCAGTATTTT
CDR3aa: CASSLRDRGTDTQYF

j_gene: TRBJ2-1
v_gene: TRBV6-1
abundance: .
len: 14
d_gene: TRBD2
CDR3nt: TGTGCCAGCAGTGAAGGGGGGGAGGGACTACAACAGTTCTTC
CDR3aa: CASSEGGEGLQQFF

j_gene: TRBJ2-7
v_gene: TRBV5-1
abundance: .
len: 15
d_gene: .
CDR3nt: TGCGCCAGCAGCTCCACTTTATATTCCCGCTACGAGCAGTACTTC
CDR3aa: CASSSTLYSRYEQYF

j_gene: TRBJ2-5
v_gene: TRBV5-5
abundance: .
len: 13
d_gene: .
CDR3nt: TGTGCCAGCAGCACTCCTACCCAAGAGACCCAGTACTTC
CDR3aa: CASSTPTQETQYF

j_gene: TRBJ1-2
v_gene: TRBV2
abundance: .
len: 15
d_gene: .
CDR3nt: TGTGCCAGCCGGTTCCGGGTAGCGCGTAACTATGGCTACACCTTC
CDR3aa: CASRFRVARNYGYTF

j_gene: TRBJ1-2
v_gene: TRBV10-1
abundance: .
len: 14
d_gene: .
CDR3nt: TGCGCCAGCAGAATTCCCCCCGAGGTTTTGGGCTACACCTTC
CDR3aa: CASRIPPEVLGYTF

j_gene: TRBJ1-3
v_gene: TRBV7-9
abundance: .
len: 17
d_gene: .
CDR3nt: TGTGCCAGCAGCCCCGGCGGGGCACTCCTCTCTGGAAACACCATATATTTT
CDR3aa: CASSPGGALLSGNTIYF

j_gene: TRBJ1-1
v_gene: TRBV7-9
abundance: .
len: 14
d_gene: .
CDR3nt: TGTGCCAGCAGCTTCTTCATGGGGGGTTCTGAAGCTTTCTTT
CDR3aa: CASSFFMGGSEAFF

j_gene: TRBJ1-4
v_gene: TRBV2
abundance: once
len: 13
d_gene: .
CDR3nt: TGTGCCAGCAGTGCAGGGGTTAATGAAAAACTGTTTTTT
CDR3aa: CASSAGVNEKLFF

j_gene: TRBJ2-7
v_gene: TRBV7-9
abundance: .
len: 14
d_gene: .
CDR3nt: TGTGCCAGCAGCTCGACAGGAGTTACCTACGAGCAGTACTTC
CDR3aa: CASSSTGVTYEQYF

j_gene: TRBJ1-5
v_gene: TRBV24-1
abundance: .
len: 13
d_gene: .
CDR3nt: TGTGCCACCAATATGGGGGGGCTCGGGCCCCAGCATTTT
CDR3aa: CATNMGGLGPQHF

j_gene: TRBJ1-3
v_gene: TRBV7-8
abundance: .
len: 16
d_gene: .
CDR3nt: TGTGCCAGCAGCCTTACTCTAGCGGGCTCTGGAAACACCATATATTTT
CDR3aa: CASSLTLAGSGNTIYF

j_gene: TRBJ2-3
v_gene: TRBV30
abundance: .
len: 16
d_gene: TRBD2
CDR3nt: TGTGCCTGGAGTGTAGCCCTTGGGGGGGTCACAGATACGCAGTATTTT
CDR3aa: CAWSVALGGVTDTQYF

j_gene: TRBJ1-5
v_gene: TRBV7-8
abundance: .
len: 15
d_gene: TRBD1
CDR3nt: TGTGCCAGCAGCTTATCGGGACAGAAGAGTCAGCCCCAGCATTTT
CDR3aa: CASSLSGQKSQPQHF

j_gene: TRBJ1-2
v_gene: TRBV7-9
abundance: .
len: 17
d_gene: .
CDR3nt: TGTGCCAGCAGCCTTACCCGCCCTACAGTAGACAAATATGGCTACACCTTC
CDR3aa: CASSLTRPTVDKYGYTF

j_gene: TRBJ1-1
v_gene: TRBV19
abundance: .
len: 16
d_gene: .
CDR3nt: TGTGCCAGTAGTATGAATGGGGTGCGGGGGGACACTGAAGCTTTCTTT
CDR3aa: CASSMNGVRGDTEAFF

j_gene: TRBJ2-7
v_gene: TRBV7-2
abundance: .
len: 15
d_gene: TRBD1
CDR3nt: TGTGCCAGCAGCTTAGAACCGGGACAGTCCTACGAGCAGTACTTC
CDR3aa: CASSLEPGQSYEQYF

j_gene: TRBJ2-5
v_gene: TRBV5-4
abundance: .
len: 20
d_gene: TRBD1
CDR3nt: TGTGCCAGCAGCTTGGCCCGCGGGACAGGGAGCACTCTGTACCAAGAGACCCAGTACTTC
CDR3aa: CASSLARGTGSTLYQETQYF

j_gene: TRBJ1-6
v_gene: TRBV28
abundance: once
len: 16
d_gene: .
CDR3nt: TGTGCCAGCAGTTTTAGTGGAAAAGGGGTAAATTCACCCCTCCACTTT
CDR3aa: CASSFSGKGVNSPLHF

j_gene: TRBJ2-2
v_gene: TRBV9
abundance: .
len: 15
d_gene: .
CDR3nt: TGTGCCAGCAGCGTAGCCCCCCGTGTCACCGGGGAGCTGTTTTTT
CDR3aa: CASSVAPRVTGELFF

j_gene: TRBJ1-5
v_gene: TRBV28
abundance: once
len: 15
d_gene: TRBD1
CDR3nt: TGTGCCAGCACCCCAGGGGCAGGGGGCATACAGCCCCAGCATTTT
CDR3aa: CASTPGAGGIQPQHF

j_gene: TRBJ2-1
v_gene: TRBV21-1
abundance: .
len: 14
d_gene: .
CDR3nt: TGTGCCAGCAGCAAGTTACAGGGAGGGGGAGGGCAGTTCTTC
CDR3aa: CASSKLQGGGGQFF

j_gene: TRBJ1-1
v_gene: TRBV9
abundance: .
len: 17
d_gene: .
CDR3nt: TGTGCCAGCAGTGATCCCCAAGGCGGGGGGGCGAACACTGAAGCTTTCTTT
CDR3aa: CASSDPQGGGANTEAFF

j_gene: TRBJ1-2
v_gene: TRBV15
abundance: .
len: 16
d_gene: TRBD1
CDR3nt: TGTGCCACCAGCAGAGATCGTTGGGACAGCCTTTTTGGCTACACCTTC
CDR3aa: CATSRDRWDSLFGYTF

j_gene: TRBJ2-4
v_gene: TRBV29-1
abundance: .
len: 14
d_gene: TRBD2
CDR3nt: TGCAGCGTTGCATTAGCGGGAGCGGGAAACATTCAGTACTTC
CDR3aa: CSVALAGAGNIQYF

j_gene: TRBJ1-4
v_gene: TRBV30
abundance: .
len: 15
d_gene: TRBD1
CDR3nt: TGTGCCTGGAGTGAGGGGACAGGACTAAATGAAAAACTGTTTTTT
CDR3aa: CAWSEGTGLNEKLFF

j_gene: TRBJ2-1
v_gene: TRBV19
abundance: .
len: 15
d_gene: .
CDR3nt: TGTGCCAGTAATTCTCCGAGAAACTCCTACAATGAGCAGTTCTTC
CDR3aa: CASNSPRNSYNEQFF

j_gene: TRBJ1-2
v_gene: TRBV4-1
abundance: .
len: 15
d_gene: .
CDR3nt: TGCGCCAGCAGCCATCAACAGTCAGGGGACTATGGCTACACCTTC
CDR3aa: CASSHQQSGDYGYTF

j_gene: TRBJ1-1
v_gene: TRBV30
abundance: few
len: 12
d_gene: TRBD1
CDR3nt: TGTGCCTGGAGTGGGGGACAGGCTGAAGCTTTCTTT
CDR3aa: CAWSGGQAEAFF

j_gene: TRBJ2-1
v_gene: TRBV5-1
abundance: .
len: 17
d_gene: TRBD2
CDR3nt: TGCGCCAGCAGCTTGGGCAGGACTAGCGGTTCCTACAATGAGCAGTTCTTC
CDR3aa: CASSLGRTSGSYNEQFF

j_gene: TRBJ2-6
v_gene: TRBV6-5
abundance: .
len: 15
d_gene: .
CDR3nt: TGTGCCAGCAACCGAGCAGGATCTGGGGCCAACGTCCTGACTTTC
CDR3aa: CASNRAGSGANVLTF

j_gene: TRBJ2-1
v_gene: TRBV9
abundance: .
len: 15
d_gene: TRBD2
CDR3nt: TGTGCCAGCAGCGTATCTAGCGGGAAATACAATGAGCAGTTCTTC
CDR3aa: CASSVSSGKYNEQFF

j_gene: TRBJ2-7
v_gene: TRBV2
abundance: .
len: 14
d_gene: .
CDR3nt: TGTGCCAGCAGCCCGAGCGGATCTGCCTACGAGCAGTACTTC
CDR3aa: CASSPSGSAYEQYF

j_gene: TRBJ2-1
v_gene: TRBV2
abundance: .
len: 15
d_gene: TRBD2
CDR3nt: TGTGCCAGCAGTGGACTAGCGGGAAGTAAATTTGAGCAGTTCTTC
CDR3aa: CASSGLAGSKFEQFF

j_gene: TRBJ2-7
v_gene: TRBV6-5
abundance: .
len: 15
d_gene: .
CDR3nt: TGTGCCAGCAGGGTAAATAGCGAACCCCCCTACGAGCAGTACTTC
CDR3aa: CASRVNSEPPYEQYF

j_gene: TRBJ2-7
v_gene: TRBV28
abundance: .
len: 14
d_gene: .
CDR3nt: TGTGCCAGCAGCCCGTTCGGGGGGCGGGAAGTGCAGTACTTC
CDR3aa: CASSPFGGREVQYF

j_gene: TRBJ2-3
v_gene: TRBV7-2
abundance: .
len: 12
d_gene: .
CDR3nt: TGTGCCAGCAGCTTAGATAGTTTAACGCAGTATTTT
CDR3aa: CASSLDSLTQYF

j_gene: TRBJ2-7
v_gene: TRBV7-8
abundance: .
len: 12
d_gene: .
CDR3nt: TGTGCCAGCAGCTTAGTCCGCGGCGAGCAGTACTTC
CDR3aa: CASSLVRGEQYF

j_gene: TRBJ2-7
v_gene: TRBV19
abundance: .
len: 19
d_gene: TRBD1
CDR3nt: TGTGCCAGTAGTATAATCGCCACGAGGCCGGACAGGGCCTCCTACGAGCAGTACTTC
CDR3aa: CASSIIATRPDRASYEQYF

j_gene: TRBJ2-1
v_gene: TRBV4-2
abundance: .
len: 15
d_gene: TRBD1
CDR3nt: TGTGCCAGCAGCCCTGAGGGGGACAGCTACAATGAGCAGTTCTTC
CDR3aa: CASSPEGDSYNEQFF

j_gene: TRBJ1-1
v_gene: TRBV2
abundance: .
len: 18
d_gene: .
CDR3nt: TGTGCCAGCAGTGAAGCGCTTCTTCTGCGAGACCTAGCCGTTGAAGCTTTCTTT
CDR3aa: CASSEALLLRDLAVEAFF